These 19 T cell receptor beta chains were all obtained from the same sample, sequenced in a study of T cells in Graves' hyperthyroidism and ophthalmopathy. Amplified TCR beta CDR3 regions came from RNA transcripts. A set of HTBI primers served as the primers for a first-round RT-PCR of the TCR CDR3. TCRdb re-analysed the multiplex PCR reads in MiXCR, keeping a single row per CDR3 protein. The sample lists approximately 620,000 distinct CDR3 sequences, 16% occurring once. The sequenced material came from blood. These receptors came from a middle-aged woman with Graves' ophthalmopathy.

The rearrangement links TRBV7-9 to TRBJ2-7; no reliable D call. CDR3 length: 15 residues. The germline V and J ends were trimmed by 2 bases and 6 bases, with 17 bases remaining between them. Germline values: CDR1 SEHNR, CDR2 FQNEAQ (reference sequence). For the CDR3, the DNA is TGTGCCAGCAGCTTAAGCTCCACGAGGCGCTCCGAGCAGTACTTC. This gives the protein CASSLSSTRRSEQYF.

This chain uses TRBV19 with TRBJ1-2, with D tentatively TRBD1 (5 bases). Germline lookup yields CDR1 LNHDA and CDR2 SQIVND (reference sequence). V was clipped by 7 bases and J by 6 bases, with 15 bases between them. CDR3 length equals 13 residues. The CDR3 bases are TGTGCCAGTACTCCCCAGGGAGGGCATGGCTACACCTTC. Protein: CASTPQGGHGYTF.

Many counts were recorded for this clonotype. CDR3 sequence (DNA): TGCGCCAGCAGCTTATCGGACATCGTCCAGGATGGCTACACCTTC. This codes for CASSLSDIVQDGYTF. The chain is built from TRBV5-1 and TRBJ1-2, with D possibly being TRBD1 (5 bases). In germline, CDR1 is SGHRS, CDR2 YFSETQ. The CDR3 runs 15 residues. Between the trimmed V and J ends, which lost 2 bases and 6 bases, there was a span of 17 bases.

This chain connects TRBV5-1 to TRBJ2-3; maybe TRBD1 (6 bases). Germline-derived CDR1 and CDR2 are SGHRS and YFSETQ. V gave up 7 bases and J gave up 5 bases, with 14 bases separating them. This CDR3 contains 13 residues. CDR3 DNA sequence: TGCGCCAGCTCTCAGGGGCTGGGAGATACGCAGTATTTT. Translating gives CASSQGLGDTQYF.

At least ten counts were recorded for this clonotype. J is TRBJ2-1 and V is TRBV30; 8 bases map to TRBD2. Germline V gene sequence: CDR1 GTSNPN, CDR2 SVGIG (reference sequence). Trimming took 7 bases from V and 8 from J; bases not matched to a gene: 10. CDR3 length: 13 amino acids. CDR3 sequence: CASSGTRFYEQFF. CDR3 nucleotide sequence: TGTGCCTCCTCCGGGACTAGGTTTTATGAGCAGTTCTTC.

CDR3 sequence (DNA): TGTGCCAGCAGCTTGGAGGGGGGCCCCGTTGATGAGCAGTTCTTC. It is translated as CASSLEGGPVDEQFF. The rearrangement links TRBV2 to TRBJ2-1, with D perhaps TRBD1 or TRBD2 (6 bases each). The germline CDR1 and CDR2 sequences are SNHLY and FYNNEI. This CDR3 spans 15 amino acids. Trimming stripped 6 bases from V and 8 bases from J, with 20 bases between.

In this sample, this clonotype turned up many times. The chain uses TRBV6-1 and TRBJ2-1; tentatively, D is TRBD2 (6 bases). CDR1 and CDR2 from the germline V gene are MNHNS and SASEGT. There are 14 residues in the CDR3. The germline V and J ends were trimmed by 8 bases and 2 bases, with 13 bases remaining between them. CDR3 coding DNA: TGTGCCAGCTCCCGGGGAGGACCCTACAATGAGCAGTTCTTC. Translation gives CASSRGGPYNEQFF.

The chain links TRBV6-1 to TRBJ1-5; the D is unclear. Germline V gene lookup returns CDR1 MNHNS and CDR2 SASEGT. The CDR3 runs to 13 residues. Trimming removed 8 bases at V and 0 bases at J, with 8 bases between. In nucleotides, the CDR3 is TGTGCCAGCCATACTTTTAGCAATCAGCCCCAGCATTTT. Protein product: CASHTFSNQPQHF.

The chain links TRBV9 to TRBJ1-1; the D gene is possibly TRBD1 (5 bases). CDR3 length: 13 residues. The germline V gene has CDR1 SGDLS and CDR2 YYNGEE. V was trimmed by 0 bases and J by 6 bases, leaving 9 bases between them. CDR3 coding DNA: TGTGCCAGCAGCGTAGAGCAGGGCTCTGAAGCTTTCTTT. Its protein is CASSVEQGSEAFF.

This clonotype was detected a few times. The V gene is TRBV9, the J gene TRBJ1-2; 8 bases fit TRBD1. The J segment lost 10 bases and the V segment lost 2 bases, leaving 10 bases of the junction unmatched. The CDR3 length is 14 residues. The germline V gene has CDR1 SGDLS and CDR2 YYNGEE. This CDR3 reads CASSVQWTGIDYTF. CDR3 DNA: TGTGCCAGCAGCGTCCAATGGACAGGGATTGACTACACCTTC.

This clonotype was picked up many times. This chain joins TRBV20-1 and TRBJ2-1; 11 bases line up with TRBD2. The CDR3 contains 16 residues. V lost 0 bases and J lost 7; bases outside the gene matches: 8. Germline V CDR1 and CDR2: DFQATT, SNEGSKA (reference sequence). The CDR3: CSARDSGLAGGNEQFF. The CDR3 DNA sequence: TGCAGTGCTAGAGATTCGGGCCTAGCGGGAGGAAATGAGCAGTTCTTC.

The chain employs TRBV18 and TRBJ2-7; TRBD1 matches 7 bases. The V segment lost 3 bases and the J segment 4 bases; nucleotides outside the gene matches: 12. The V gene's germline CDR1 is KGHSH and CDR2 LQKENI. The CDR3 spans 16 residues. CDR3 sequence reads: CASSPGQMLGNYEQYF. In DNA, the CDR3 is TGTGCCAGCTCACCGGGACAGATGTTGGGAAATTACGAGCAGTACTTC.

About this clonotype itself: One end of the junction varies from germline; a read error may be responsible. This chain uses TRBV11-2 with TRBJ2-5; 10 bases are a match to TRBD2. The CDR3 contains 15 residues. In germline, CDR1 is SGHAT, CDR2 FQNNGV. For the CDR3, the DNA is TGTGCCAGCAGCGCGACTAGCGGGTACCAAGGGACCCAGTACTTC. It specifies CASSATSGYQGTQYF.

This clonotype has more than one count but fewer than ten. The V gene is TRBV28, the J gene TRBJ1-5; 9 positions agree with TRBD1. Losses at the gene ends were 6 bases for V and 5 bases for J; bases not matched to a gene: 5. The CDR3 contains 14 residues. CDR1 and CDR2 from the germline V gene are MDHEN and SYDVKM. CDR3: CASRRTGADQPQHF. CDR3 nucleotide sequence: TGTGCCAGCAGGCGGACAGGGGCGGATCAGCCCCAGCATTTT. Filled out from reference TRBV28 and TRBJ1-5, the complete variable domain reads DVKVTQSSRYLVKRTGEKVFLECVQDMDHENMFWYRQDPGLGLRLIYFSYDVKMKEKGDIPEGYSVSREKKERFSLILESASTNQTSMYLCASRRTGADQPQHFGDGTRLSIL.

The chain has TRBV5-1 and TRBJ2-1; D is uncertain. CDR1 is SGHRS, CDR2 YFSETQ, per germline. The CDR3 is 12 residues long. V was pared by 4 bases and J by 7 bases, with 9 bases between. CDR3 protein: CASSGDKNEQFF. Written as DNA, the CDR3 is TGCGCCAGCAGCGGAGACAAAAATGAGCAGTTCTTC.

The chain joins TRBV30 to TRBJ1-2; TRBD1 agrees at 10 bases. Unmatched junction bases numbered 5, after V lost 5 bases and J lost 5 bases. This CDR3 is 13 amino acids long. Per the germline V gene, CDR1 is GTSNPN and CDR2 is SVGIG (reference sequence). CDR3 in DNA: TGTGCCTGGGCGGGACAGGGGAAATATGGCTACACCTTC. Protein sequence: CAWAGQGKYGYTF.

In this sample, this clonotype turned up many times. This rearrangement joins TRBV28 to TRBJ1-2; D is unclear. Germline values: CDR1 MDHEN, CDR2 SYDVKM. The CDR3 length is 13 residues. Trimming left V 6 bases short and J 6 bases short, with 14 bases between. CDR3 sequence reads: CASSLLQANGYTF. Here the CDR3 DNA reads TGTGCCAGCAGCCTACTTCAGGCGAATGGCTACACCTTC.

This clonotype was recorded a few times. Its ends do not fully match the called genes, so a read error is possible. This chain joins TRBV19 and TRBJ2-5; 9 bases map to TRBD2. The germline V gene has CDR1 LNHDA and CDR2 SQIVND (reference sequence). CDR3 length equals 14 residues. The CDR3 nucleotides read TGTGCCAGTAGCATAGCGGGAGTGAAAGAGACCCAGTACTTC. It codes for CASSIAGVKETQYF.

The chain carries TRBV7-2 and TRBJ2-1; 7 positions match TRBD1. This CDR3 has 19 amino acids. The germline V gene has CDR1 SGHTA and CDR2 FQGNSA. Unmatched junction bases numbered 15, after V lost 2 bases and J lost 2 bases. The CDR3 loop is CASSLQYLYWTGTYNEQFF. The CDR3 DNA is TGTGCCAGCAGCTTACAATACCTGTACTGGACAGGAACCTACAATGAGCAGTTCTTC.